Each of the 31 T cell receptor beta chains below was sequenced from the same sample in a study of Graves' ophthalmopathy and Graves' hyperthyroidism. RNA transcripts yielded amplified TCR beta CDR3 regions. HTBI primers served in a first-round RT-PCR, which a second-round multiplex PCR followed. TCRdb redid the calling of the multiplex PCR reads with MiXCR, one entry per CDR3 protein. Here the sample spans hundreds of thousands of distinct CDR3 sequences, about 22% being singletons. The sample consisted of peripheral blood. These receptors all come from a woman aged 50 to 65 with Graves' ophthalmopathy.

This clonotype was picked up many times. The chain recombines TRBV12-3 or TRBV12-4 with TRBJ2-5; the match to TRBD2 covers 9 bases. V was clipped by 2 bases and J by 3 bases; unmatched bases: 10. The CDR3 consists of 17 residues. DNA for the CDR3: TGTGCCAGCAGTTTAAGGGCTAGCGGGACGGGGAAAGAGACCCAGTACTTC. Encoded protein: CASSLRASGTGKETQYF.

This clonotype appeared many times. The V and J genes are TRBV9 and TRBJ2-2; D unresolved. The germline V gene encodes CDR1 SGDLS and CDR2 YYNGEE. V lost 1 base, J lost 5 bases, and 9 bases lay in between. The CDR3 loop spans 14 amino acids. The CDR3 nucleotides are TGTGCCAGCAGCGTAACAATGGGAACCGGGGAGCTGTTTTTT. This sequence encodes CASSVTMGTGELFF.

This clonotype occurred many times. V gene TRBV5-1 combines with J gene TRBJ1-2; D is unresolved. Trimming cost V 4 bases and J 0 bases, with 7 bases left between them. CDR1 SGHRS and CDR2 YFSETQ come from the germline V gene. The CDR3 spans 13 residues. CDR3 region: CASSAATNYGYTF. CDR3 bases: TGCGCCAGCAGCGCCGCAACTAACTATGGCTACACCTTC. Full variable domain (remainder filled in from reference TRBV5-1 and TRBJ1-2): KAGVTQTPRYLIKTRGQQVTLSCSPISGHRSVSWYQQTPGQGLQFLFEYFSETQRNKGNFPGRFSGRQFSNSRSEMNVSTLELGDSALYLCASSAATNYGYTFGSGTRLTVV.

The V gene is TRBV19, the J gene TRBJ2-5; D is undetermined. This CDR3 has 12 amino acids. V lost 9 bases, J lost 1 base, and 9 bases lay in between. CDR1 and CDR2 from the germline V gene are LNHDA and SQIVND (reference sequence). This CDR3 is CARSESQETQYF. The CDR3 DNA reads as TGTGCCAGGTCAGAAAGCCAAGAGACCCAGTACTTC.

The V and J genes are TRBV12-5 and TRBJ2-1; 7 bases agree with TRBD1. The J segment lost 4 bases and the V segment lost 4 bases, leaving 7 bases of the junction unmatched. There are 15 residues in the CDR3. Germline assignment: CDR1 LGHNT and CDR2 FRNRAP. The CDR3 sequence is CASGSRGQPYNEQFF. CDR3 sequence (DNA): TGTGCTAGTGGTTCGAGGGGACAGCCATACAATGAGCAGTTCTTC.

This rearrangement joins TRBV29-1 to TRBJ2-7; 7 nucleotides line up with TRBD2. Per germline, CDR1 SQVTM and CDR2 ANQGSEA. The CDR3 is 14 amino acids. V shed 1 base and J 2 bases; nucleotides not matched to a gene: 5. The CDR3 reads CSVEVPGGTYEQYF. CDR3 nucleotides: TGCAGCGTTGAAGTGCCCGGGGGGACCTACGAGCAGTACTTC.

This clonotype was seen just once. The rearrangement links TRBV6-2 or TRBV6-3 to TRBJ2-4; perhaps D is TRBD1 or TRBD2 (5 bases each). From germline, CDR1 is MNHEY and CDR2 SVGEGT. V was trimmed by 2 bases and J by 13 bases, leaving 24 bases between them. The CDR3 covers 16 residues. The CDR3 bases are TGTGCCAGCAGTTACGTTATCGGAGTGGGGACCACAGCACAGTACTTC. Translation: CASSYVIGVGTTAQYF.

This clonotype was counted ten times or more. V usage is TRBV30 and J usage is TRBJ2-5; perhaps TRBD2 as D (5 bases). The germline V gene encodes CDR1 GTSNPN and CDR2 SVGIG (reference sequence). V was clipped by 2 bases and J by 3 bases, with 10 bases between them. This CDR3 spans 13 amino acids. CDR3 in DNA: TGTGCCTGGAGTCGGGGAGACAAAGAGACCCAGTACTTC. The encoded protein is CAWSRGDKETQYF.

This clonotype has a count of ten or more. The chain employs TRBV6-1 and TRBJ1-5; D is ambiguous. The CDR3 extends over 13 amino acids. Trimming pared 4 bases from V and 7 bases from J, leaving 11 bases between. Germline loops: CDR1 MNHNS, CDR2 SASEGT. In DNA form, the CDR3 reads TGTGCCAGCAGTGGAGGGCGGGGACAGCCCCAGCATTTT. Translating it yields CASSGGRGQPQHF.

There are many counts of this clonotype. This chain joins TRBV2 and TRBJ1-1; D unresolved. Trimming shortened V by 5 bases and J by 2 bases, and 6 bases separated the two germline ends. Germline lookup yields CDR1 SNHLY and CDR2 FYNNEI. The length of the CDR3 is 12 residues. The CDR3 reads CASSSDNTEAFF. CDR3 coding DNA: TGTGCCAGCAGTAGTGATAACACTGAAGCTTTCTTT.

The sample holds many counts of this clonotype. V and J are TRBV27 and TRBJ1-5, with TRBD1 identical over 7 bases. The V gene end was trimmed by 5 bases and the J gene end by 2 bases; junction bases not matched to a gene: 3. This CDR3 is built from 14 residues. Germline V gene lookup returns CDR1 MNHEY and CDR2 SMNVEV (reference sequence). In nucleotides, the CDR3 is TGTGCCAGCAGTAGGGGGCTTGGCAATCAGCCCCAGCATTTT. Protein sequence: CASSRGLGNQPQHF.

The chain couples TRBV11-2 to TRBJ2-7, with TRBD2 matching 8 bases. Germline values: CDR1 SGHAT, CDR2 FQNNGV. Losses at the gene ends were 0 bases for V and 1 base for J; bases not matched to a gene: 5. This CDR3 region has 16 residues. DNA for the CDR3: TGTGCCAGCAGCTTAGATGGGACTAGGTTTTCCTACGAGCAGTACTTC. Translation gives CASSLDGTRFSYEQYF.

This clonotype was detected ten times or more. CDR3 sequence: CASSVAGGRETQYF. DNA for the CDR3: TGTGCCAGCAGTGTAGCGGGAGGGCGGGAGACCCAGTACTTC. The rearrangement uses TRBV11-2 and TRBJ2-5; 11 bases are shared with TRBD2. The trim removed 6 bases at V and 5 bases at J, leaving 5 bases unmatched. Per the germline V gene, CDR1 is SGHAT and CDR2 is FQNNGV. The CDR3 length is 14 residues.

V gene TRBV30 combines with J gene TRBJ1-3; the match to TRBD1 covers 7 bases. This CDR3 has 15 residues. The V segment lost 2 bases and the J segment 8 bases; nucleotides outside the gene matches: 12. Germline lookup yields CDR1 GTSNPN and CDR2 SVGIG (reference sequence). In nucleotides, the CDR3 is TGTGCCTGGAGTTTAGCAGACAGGGTGGCCGACACCATATATTTT. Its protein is CAWSLADRVADTIYF.

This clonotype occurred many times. The CDR3 sequence: CASSLEFIRWGYEQYF. CDR3 bases: TGTGCCAGCAGCTTAGAATTTATTCGGTGGGGATACGAGCAGTACTTC. The chain joins TRBV11-2 to TRBJ2-7, with D unresolved. Trimming shortened V by 0 bases and J by 4 bases, and 16 bases separated the two germline ends. Germline-derived CDR1 and CDR2 are SGHAT and FQNNGV. This CDR3 comprises 16 residues. The full variable domain, its missing parts supplied by reference TRBV11-2 and TRBJ2-7, is EAGVAQSPRYKIIEKRQSVAFWCNPISGHATLYWYQQILGQGPKLLIQFQNNGVVDDSQLPKDRFSAERLKGVDSTLKIQPAKLEDSAVYLCASSLEFIRWGYEQYFGPGTRLTVT.

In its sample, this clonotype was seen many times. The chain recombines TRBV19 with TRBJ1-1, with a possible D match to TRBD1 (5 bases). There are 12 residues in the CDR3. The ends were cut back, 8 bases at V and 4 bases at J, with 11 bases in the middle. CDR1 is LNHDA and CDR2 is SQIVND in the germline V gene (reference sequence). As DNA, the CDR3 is TGTGCCAGTGGCAGGGCCCCCACTGAAGCTTTCTTT. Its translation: CASGRAPTEAFF.

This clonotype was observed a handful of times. As DNA, the CDR3 is TGTGCCAGCGCCAGGGGCCCTTCGGTGGAAGCCAAAAACATTCAGTACTTC. This translates into CASARGPSVEAKNIQYF. The J gene is TRBJ2-4, the V gene TRBV6-1; possible D gene TRBD1, 6 bases. CDR3 length: 17 residues. Looked up from germline, CDR1 is MNHNS and CDR2 is SASEGT. V lost 8 bases, J lost 0 bases, and 20 bases lay in between.

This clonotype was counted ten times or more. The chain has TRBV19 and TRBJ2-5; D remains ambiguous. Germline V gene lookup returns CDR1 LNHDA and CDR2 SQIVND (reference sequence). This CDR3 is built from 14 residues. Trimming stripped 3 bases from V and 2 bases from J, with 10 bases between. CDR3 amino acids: CASSITIGQETQYF. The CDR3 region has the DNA TGTGCCAGTAGTATTACGATCGGACAAGAGACCCAGTACTTC.

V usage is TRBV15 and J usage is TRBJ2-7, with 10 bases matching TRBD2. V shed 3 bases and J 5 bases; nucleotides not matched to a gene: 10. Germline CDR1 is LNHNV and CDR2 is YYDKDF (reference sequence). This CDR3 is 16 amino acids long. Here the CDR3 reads CATSSGLAGVIDEQYF. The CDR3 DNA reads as TGTGCCACCAGCAGCGGTCTAGCGGGAGTCATCGACGAGCAGTACTTC.

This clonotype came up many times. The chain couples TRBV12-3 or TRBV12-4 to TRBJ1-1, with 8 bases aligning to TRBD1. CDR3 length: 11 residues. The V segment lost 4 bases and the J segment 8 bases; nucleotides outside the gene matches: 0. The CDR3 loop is CASSSGGEAFF. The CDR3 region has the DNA TGTGCCAGCAGTTCAGGGGGCGAAGCTTTCTTT.

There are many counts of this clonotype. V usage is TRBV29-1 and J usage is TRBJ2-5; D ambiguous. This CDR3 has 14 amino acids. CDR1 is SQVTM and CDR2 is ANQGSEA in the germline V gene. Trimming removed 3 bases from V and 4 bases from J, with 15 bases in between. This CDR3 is CSVERYAETETQYF. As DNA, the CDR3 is TGCAGCGTTGAGAGGTACGCCGAAACAGAGACCCAGTACTTC.

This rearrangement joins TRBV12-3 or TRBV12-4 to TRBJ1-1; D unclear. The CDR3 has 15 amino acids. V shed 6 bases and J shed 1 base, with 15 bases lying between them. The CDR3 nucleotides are TGTGCCAGCAGCGACCTGGGGATCAGGAACACTGAAGCTTTCTTT. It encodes CASSDLGIRNTEAFF.

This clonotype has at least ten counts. CDR3 nucleotide sequence: TGTGCCAGCACGGGCGGGGGAGAGACCCAGTACTTC. Its protein product is CASTGGGETQYF. The chain couples TRBV12-3 or TRBV12-4 to TRBJ2-5; 7 nucleotides line up with TRBD2. The length of the CDR3 is 12 residues. The J segment lost 4 bases and the V segment lost 7 bases, leaving 3 bases of the junction unmatched.

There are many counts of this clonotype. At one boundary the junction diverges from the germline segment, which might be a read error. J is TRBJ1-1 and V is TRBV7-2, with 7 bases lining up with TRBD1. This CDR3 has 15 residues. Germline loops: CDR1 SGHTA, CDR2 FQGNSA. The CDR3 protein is CASSLGGSKNTEAFF. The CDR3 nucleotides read TGCGCCAGCAGCTTAGGGGGCAGTAAGAACACTGAAGCTTTCTTT. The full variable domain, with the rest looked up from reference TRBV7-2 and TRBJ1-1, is GAGVSQSPSNKVTEKGKDVELRCDPISGHTALYWYRQSLGQGLEFLIYFQGNSAPDKSGLPSDRFSAERTGGSVSTLTIQRTQQEDSAVYLCASSLGGSKNTEAFFGQGTRLTVV.

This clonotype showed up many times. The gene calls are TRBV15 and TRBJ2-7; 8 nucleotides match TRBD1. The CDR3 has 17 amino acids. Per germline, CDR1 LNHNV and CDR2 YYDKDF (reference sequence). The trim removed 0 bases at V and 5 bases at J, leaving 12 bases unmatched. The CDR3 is CATSRDQLLDRDDEQYF. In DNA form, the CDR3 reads TGTGCCACCAGCAGAGATCAACTCCTGGACAGGGACGACGAGCAGTACTTC.

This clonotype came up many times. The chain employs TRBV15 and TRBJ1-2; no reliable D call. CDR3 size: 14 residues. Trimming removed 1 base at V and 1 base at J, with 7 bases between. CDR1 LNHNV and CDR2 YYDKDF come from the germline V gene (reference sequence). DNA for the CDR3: TGTGCCACCAGCAGAGGGGGATTTAACTATGGCTACACCTTC. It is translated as CATSRGGFNYGYTF.

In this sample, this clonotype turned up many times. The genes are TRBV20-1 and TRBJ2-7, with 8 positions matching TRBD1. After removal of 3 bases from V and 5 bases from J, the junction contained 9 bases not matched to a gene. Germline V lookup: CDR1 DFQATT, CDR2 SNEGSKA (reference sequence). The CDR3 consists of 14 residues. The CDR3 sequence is CSASLRQGFHEQYF. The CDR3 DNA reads TGCAGTGCTAGCTTGCGACAGGGGTTCCACGAGCAGTACTTC.

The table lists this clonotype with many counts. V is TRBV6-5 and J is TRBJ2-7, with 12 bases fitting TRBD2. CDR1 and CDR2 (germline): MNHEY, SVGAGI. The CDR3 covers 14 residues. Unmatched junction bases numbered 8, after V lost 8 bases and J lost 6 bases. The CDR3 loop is CASSGLAGWGEQYF. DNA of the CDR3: TGTGCCAGCTCAGGACTAGCGGGATGGGGCGAGCAGTACTTC.

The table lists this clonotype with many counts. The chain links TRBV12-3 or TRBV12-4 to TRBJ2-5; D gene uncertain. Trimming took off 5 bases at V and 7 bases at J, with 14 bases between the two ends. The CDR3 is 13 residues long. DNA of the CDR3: TGTGCCAGCAGTCCACGAGGTCGAGGGACCCAGTACTTC. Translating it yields CASSPRGRGTQYF.

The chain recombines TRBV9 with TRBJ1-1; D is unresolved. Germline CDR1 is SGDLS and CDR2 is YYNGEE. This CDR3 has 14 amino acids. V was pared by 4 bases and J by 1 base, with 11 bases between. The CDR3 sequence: CASSPRRQNTEAFF. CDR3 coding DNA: TGTGCCAGCAGCCCCCGGAGACAGAACACTGAAGCTTTCTTT.

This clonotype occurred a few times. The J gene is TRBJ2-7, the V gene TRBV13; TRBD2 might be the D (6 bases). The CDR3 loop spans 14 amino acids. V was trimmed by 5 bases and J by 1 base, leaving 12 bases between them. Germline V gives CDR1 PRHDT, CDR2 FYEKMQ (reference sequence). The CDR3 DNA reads TGTGCCAGCAGCCCTGGACTAAATTCCTACGAGCAGTACTTC. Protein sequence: CASSPGLNSYEQYF.